The 32 T cell receptor beta chains listed next were all sequenced from one sample in a study of regulatory T cells in long-lasting Graves disease. Noted time point: newly diagnosed GD, antithyroid drugs for less than 3 months. The TCR library used RNA extracted from PBMCs. CDR3 regions were amplified by Arm-PCR using iRepertoire HTBI primers to build TCR beta libraries. TCRdb called the multiplex PCR reads again in MiXCR, with one record for every CDR3 protein. The repertoire holds about 350,000 distinct CDR3 sequences, with about 16% as singletons. The same data also went into a second study, on T cells in Graves' hyperthyroidism and ophthalmopathy.

The sequencing here drew on peripheral blood mononuclear cells (PBMCs), taken at new diagnosis, from a patient treated with antithyroid drugs. The receptors were gathered from a woman between 18 and 29 years old with Graves disease.

The chain has TRBV11-2 and TRBJ2-7; D gene ambiguous. The V end was cut by 1 base, the J end by 4 bases, with 8 bases between. The CDR3 extends over 13 amino acids. Per the germline V gene, CDR1 is SGHAT and CDR2 is FQNNGV. In DNA form, the CDR3 reads TGTGCCAGCAGCTTAGTTGGGGTTTACGAGCAGTACTTC. This encodes CASSLVGVYEQYF.

There are many counts of this clonotype. V is TRBV19 and J is TRBJ1-1, with TRBD1 as a possible D gene (6 bases). The germline V gene has CDR1 LNHDA and CDR2 SQIVND (reference sequence). The V end lost 7 bases, the J end lost 4 bases, and 19 bases lay between the germline ends. CDR3 length: 15 residues. The CDR3 DNA reads TGTGCCAGTAACAAGGGGACATCCCGGGGCACTGAAGCTTTCTTT. Amino acid sequence: CASNKGTSRGTEAFF.

This clonotype came up a few times. The V and J genes are TRBV19 and TRBJ2-3; 7 nucleotides agree with TRBD1. From germline, CDR1 is LNHDA and CDR2 SQIVND (reference sequence). Unmatched junction bases numbered 4, after V lost 4 bases and J lost 0 bases. The CDR3 totals 15 residues. CDR3 residues: CASSTTRGSTDTQYF. The DNA for the CDR3 is TGTGCCAGTAGTACGACCAGGGGGAGCACAGATACGCAGTATTTT.

This clonotype was counted between two and nine times. The rearrangement joins TRBV5-1 to TRBJ1-1; the D gene is possibly TRBD1 (6 bases). Trimming left V 3 bases short and J 4 bases short, with 16 bases between. CDR1 is SGHRS and CDR2 is YFSETQ in the germline V gene. The CDR3 loop spans 15 amino acids. CDR3 residues: CASSWRGMGITEAFF. Written as DNA, the CDR3 is TGCGCCAGCAGCTGGAGGGGGATGGGAATCACTGAAGCTTTCTTT.

The table lists this clonotype with many counts. This chain uses TRBV28 with TRBJ1-2; 10 bases are shared with TRBD1. Germline trimming cut 2 bases from V and 4 bases from J; bases unmatched to any gene: 7. Germline loops: CDR1 MDHEN, CDR2 SYDVKM. This CDR3 comprises 16 residues. Written as DNA, the CDR3 is TGTGCCAGCAGTTTAACGGACAGGGGGACCTCCTATGGCTACACCTTC. Translated: CASSLTDRGTSYGYTF.

V gene TRBV7-3 combines with J gene TRBJ1-2; 12 bases map to TRBD1. Per the germline V gene, CDR1 is SGHTA and CDR2 is FQGTGA. J gave up 7 bases and V 2 bases, and 11 bases lay outside the gene matches. The CDR3 runs 17 residues. CDR3 in amino acids: CASSLARAGQGASGYTF. The CDR3 coding sequence is TGTGCCAGCAGCTTAGCCAGGGCGGGACAGGGGGCCTCTGGCTACACCTTC.

Regarding this clonotype: One end of the junction does not line up with germline, which may come from a read error. As DNA, the CDR3 is TGTGCCAGCAGCTACCGACAGGGGGCCTACGAGCAGTACTTC. Translation gives CASSYRQGAYEQYF. This chain uses TRBV5-1 with TRBJ2-7; 9 bases match TRBD1. CDR1 and CDR2 from the germline V gene are SGHRS and YFSETQ. This CDR3 region has 14 residues.

Many counts were recorded for this clonotype. This chain joins TRBV12-3 or TRBV12-4 and TRBJ2-7, with D possibly matching TRBD1 (6 bases). With 6 bases removed from V and 5 bases from J, the gap between germline ends came to 14 bases. The CDR3 runs 13 residues. CDR3 residues: CASSYRVTHEQYF. The CDR3 DNA reads TGTGCCAGCAGCTACAGGGTAACTCACGAGCAGTACTTC.

This clonotype came up a few times. The CDR3 DNA is TGTGCCAGCAGCCCCGGGACAGCACTTAGTAGCAATCAGCCCCAGCATTTT. Encoded protein: CASSPGTALSSNQPQHF. The chain carries TRBV6-1 and TRBJ1-5; the match to TRBD1 covers 7 bases. This CDR3 is built from 17 residues. The J segment lost 0 bases and the V segment lost 6 bases, leaving 11 bases of the junction unmatched. In germline, CDR1 is MNHNS, CDR2 SASEGT.

A word on this clonotype: This may come from a read error, since a much larger clone is one base off. V and J are TRBV5-1 and TRBJ2-5; D is possibly TRBD1 (6 bases). The CDR3 has 15 residues. Germline assignment: CDR1 SGHRS and CDR2 YFSETQ. Trimming left V 2 bases short and J 5 bases short, with 16 bases between. CDR3 sequence reads: CASSLNVAGAETQYF. The DNA for the CDR3 is TGCGCCAGCAGCTTAAACGTCGCAGGGGCGGAGACCCAGTACTTC.

This clonotype came up a few times. V is TRBV6-2 or TRBV6-3 and J is TRBJ1-5, with 7 nucleotides matching TRBD1. The trim removed 5 bases at V and 2 bases at J, leaving 9 bases unmatched. Germline V gives CDR1 MNHEY, CDR2 SVGEGT. This CDR3 has 16 amino acids. The CDR3 nucleotides read TGTGCCAGCAGTGAATCCTCCGGGACAGGCAATCAGCCCCAGCATTTT. It translates to CASSESSGTGNQPQHF.

This clonotype appeared a single time. Given a much more abundant clone one base away, this may be a read error. This chain joins TRBV5-1 and TRBJ2-1, with 8 bases lining up with TRBD2. The germline V gene has CDR1 SGHRS and CDR2 YFSETQ. J gave up 10 bases and V 4 bases, and 10 bases lay outside the gene matches. The CDR3 runs 14 residues. The CDR3 loop is CASSPASGSYEQFF. The CDR3 DNA is TGCGCCAGCAGCCCGGCTAGCGGGTCCTACGAGCAGTTCTTC. The variable domain in full, with the rest retrieved from reference TRBV5-1 and TRBJ2-1, is KAGVTQTPRYLIKTRGQQVTLSCSPISGHRSVSWYQQTPGQGLQFLFEYFSETQRNKGNFPGRFSGRQFSNSRSEMNVSTLELGDSALYLCASSPASGSYEQFFGPGTRLTVL.

In this sample, this clonotype turned up many times. The chain carries TRBV11-2 and TRBJ2-7; no reliable D call. The CDR3 consists of 13 residues. The V gene's germline CDR1 is SGHAT and CDR2 FQNNGV. V was cut by 3 bases and J by 7 bases, with 13 bases left in between. CDR3 amino acids: CASSFFSKWEQYF. Written as DNA, the CDR3 is TGTGCCAGCAGCTTTTTCTCCAAATGGGAGCAGTACTTC.

The V and J genes are TRBV10-3 and TRBJ2-6; D remains unclear. Looked up from germline, CDR1 is ENHRY and CDR2 is SYGVKD. This CDR3 comprises 15 residues. V lost 5 bases and J 1 base, leaving 9 bases between the germline ends. The CDR3 is CAISLGSSGANVLTF. The CDR3 DNA follows: TGTGCCATCAGTTTGGGTTCTTCTGGGGCCAACGTCCTGACTTTC.

V usage is TRBV30 and J usage is TRBJ2-3; TRBD2 agrees at 8 bases. The CDR3 loop spans 14 amino acids. V lost 3 bases and J lost 6; bases outside the gene matches: 8. Germline CDR1 GTSNPN, CDR2 SVGIG (reference sequence). The CDR3 spells CAWSSGTRGDTQYF. The CDR3 DNA sequence: TGTGCCTGGAGCTCCGGGACTAGAGGGGATACGCAGTATTTT. The entire variable domain, with the rest obtained from reference TRBV30 and TRBJ2-3, is as follows: SQTIHQWPATLVQPVGSPLSLECTVEGTSNPNLYWYRQAAGRGLQLLFYSVGIGQISSEVPQNLSASRPQDRQFILSSKKLLLSDSGFYLCAWSSGTRGDTQYFGPGTRLTVL.

This clonotype was counted a few times. The chain has TRBV20-1 and TRBJ1-1; 8 positions match TRBD1. The ends lost 5 bases at V and 5 bases at J; junction bases unmatched: 13. This CDR3 comprises 15 residues. The germline gives CDR1 DFQATT, CDR2 SNEGSKA (reference sequence). The CDR3 DNA follows: TGCAGTGCTCAAAATGACAGGGGAGAATGGACTGAAGCTTTCTTT. Residues: CSAQNDRGEWTEAFF.

Many counts were recorded for this clonotype. Here the CDR3 DNA reads TGTGCCAGCAGTTACCTAGCGGGAGCTACAGATACGCAGTATTTT. It specifies CASSYLAGATDTQYF. This rearrangement joins TRBV28 to TRBJ2-3; 10 bases are a match to TRBD2. Trimming took 4 bases from V and 3 from J; bases not matched to a gene: 4. The germline gives CDR1 MDHEN, CDR2 SYDVKM. This CDR3 has 15 residues.

This clonotype was detected many times. The gene calls are TRBV11-2 and TRBJ1-4; D perhaps matches TRBD1 (5 bases). Germline CDR1 is SGHAT and CDR2 is FQNNGV. This CDR3 spans 16 amino acids. V shed 2 bases and J shed 5 bases, with 15 bases lying between them. CDR3 in DNA: TGTGCCAGCAGCTTATCTCGGGGCCGACCGAATGAAAAACTGTTTTTT. It is translated as CASSLSRGRPNEKLFF.

This clonotype occurred a few times. J is TRBJ2-1 and V is TRBV4-1; D is possibly TRBD1 (5 bases). CDR1 and CDR2 (germline): MGHRA, YSYEKL. This CDR3 spans 16 amino acids. Trimming removed 3 bases at V and 0 bases at J, with 12 bases between. The CDR3 bases are TGCGCCAGCAGCCACAGGGCCCGAAGCTCCTACAATGAGCAGTTCTTC. Translating gives CASSHRARSSYNEQFF.

To note about this clonotype: This could be a read error, since a much larger clone is one nucleotide away. The chain uses TRBV10-3 and TRBJ2-2; 10 nucleotides match TRBD2. V lost 5 bases, J lost 6 bases, and 6 bases stayed unmatched. Germline V CDR1 and CDR2: ENHRY, SYGVKD. This CDR3 has 15 residues. The CDR3 protein is CAISRAGGVAGELFF. In DNA, the CDR3 is TGTGCCATCAGTCGAGCGGGAGGGGTCGCCGGGGAGCTGTTTTTT.

V usage is TRBV9 and J usage is TRBJ2-7; 9 bases line up with TRBD2. Germline trimming cut 2 bases from V and 3 bases from J; bases unmatched to any gene: 12. From germline, CDR1 is SGDLS and CDR2 YYNGEE. The CDR3 runs 17 residues. CDR3 in amino acids: CASSVTPGSGRNYEQYF. Here the CDR3 DNA reads TGTGCCAGCAGCGTGACCCCGGGTAGCGGGAGAAACTACGAGCAGTACTTC.

This clonotype was found many times. The gene calls are TRBV13 and TRBJ1-1; D is undetermined. Germline CDR1 reads PRHDT; CDR2 reads FYEKMQ (reference sequence). With 5 bases removed from V and 11 bases from J, the gap between germline ends came to 21 bases. CDR3 length equals 14 residues. CDR3 DNA sequence: TGTGCCAGCAGCGGTTTTTCGGGGAACGTTGGCGCTTTCTTT. Translation gives CASSGFSGNVGAFF.

This clonotype was seen many times. The CDR3 loop reads CASSPVRGGETQYF. CDR3 nucleotide sequence: TGTGCCAGCTCACCCGTGCGGGGAGGCGAGACCCAGTACTTC. The chain carries TRBV18 and TRBJ2-5, with a weak D call TRBD2 (6 bases). The V end lost 3 bases, the J end lost 5 bases, and 13 bases lay between the germline ends. The CDR3 has 14 residues. Looked up from germline, CDR1 is KGHSH and CDR2 is LQKENI.

In this sample, this clonotype turned up many times. V is TRBV18 and J is TRBJ1-4; the D is unclear. CDR3 length equals 16 residues. With 0 bases removed from V and 0 bases from J, the gap between germline ends came to 8 bases. Germline-derived CDR1 and CDR2 are KGHSH and LQKENI. The CDR3: CASSPPGGATNEKLFF. The CDR3 coding sequence is TGTGCCAGCTCACCACCTGGCGGTGCAACTAATGAAAAACTGTTTTTT.

This clonotype was seen a few times. The chain uses TRBV6-1 and TRBJ1-1; the D is unclear. Trimming shortened V by 7 bases and J by 1 base, and 19 bases separated the two germline ends. The CDR3 spans 16 residues. Per the germline V gene, CDR1 is MNHNS and CDR2 is SASEGT. The CDR3 loop reads CASKPPRRVPNTEAFF. The CDR3 bases are TGTGCCAGCAAGCCCCCCCGAAGAGTCCCGAACACTGAAGCTTTCTTT.

This clonotype has a count of ten or more. The rearrangement uses TRBV28 and TRBJ1-1; no clear D. The length of the CDR3 is 14 residues. The germline V and J ends were trimmed by 6 bases and 1 base, with 12 bases remaining between them. Germline CDR1 MDHEN, CDR2 SYDVKM. The chain's CDR3 is CASRFTERNTEAFF. Written as DNA, the CDR3 is TGTGCCAGCAGGTTCACTGAGCGGAACACTGAAGCTTTCTTT. Variable domain in full (rest from reference TRBV28 and TRBJ1-1): DVKVTQSSRYLVKRTGEKVFLECVQDMDHENMFWYRQDPGLGLRLIYFSYDVKMKEKGDIPEGYSVSREKKERFSLILESASTNQTSMYLCASRFTERNTEAFFGQGTRLTVV.

The rearrangement links TRBV2 to TRBJ1-4; 10 nucleotides align to TRBD1. This CDR3 is 12 amino acids long. V lost 8 bases to trimming and J lost 7 bases; unmatched junction nucleotides: 1. The germline V gene has CDR1 SNHLY and CDR2 FYNNEI. Here the CDR3 DNA reads TGTGCCAGCGGGACAGGGGTTGAAAAACTGTTTTTT. Protein: CASGTGVEKLFF.

This clonotype was seen repeatedly, ten times or more. DNA of the CDR3: TGTGCCAGCAGCCAGGGACAGGCGAACCCCTACGAGCAGTACTTC. This sequence encodes CASSQGQANPYEQYF. This chain links TRBV7-9 with TRBJ2-7; 8 positions match TRBD1. With 5 bases clipped from V and 2 bases from J, the junction kept 8 bases outside the gene matches. The CDR3 length is 15 residues. From germline, CDR1 is SEHNR and CDR2 FQNEAQ (reference sequence).

The V and J genes are TRBV25-1 and TRBJ2-1, with D unresolved. The CDR3 loop spans 22 amino acids. Germline CDR1 and CDR2: MGHDK and SYGVNS. CDR3 protein: CPLIPNPQKKTQRKNTNNEQFF. CDR3 bases: TGTCCCCTGATTCCCAACCCTCAAAAGAAAACTCAACGGAAAAATACTAACAATGAGCAGTTCTTC.

This clonotype was recorded many times. V gene TRBV20-1 combines with J gene TRBJ2-3, with 9 positions matching TRBD2. Trimming removed 6 bases from V and 1 base from J; junction bases left unmatched: 17. Per the germline V gene, CDR1 is DFQATT and CDR2 is SNEGSKA (reference sequence). The CDR3 extends over 18 amino acids. This CDR3 is CSAPQGSGRLIGTDTQYF. CDR3 nucleotides: TGCAGTGCCCCTCAGGGAAGCGGGAGGCTCATTGGCACAGATACGCAGTATTTT.

The sample holds many counts of this clonotype. The rearrangement uses TRBV7-9 and TRBJ2-7; 7 bases map to TRBD1. This CDR3 is built from 14 residues. J lost 2 bases, V lost 5 bases, and 6 bases had no gene match. Germline assignment: CDR1 SEHNR and CDR2 FQNEAQ (reference sequence). CDR3: CASSPRQGTYEQYF. CDR3 bases: TGTGCCAGCAGCCCAAGACAGGGAACCTACGAGCAGTACTTC.

The chain has TRBV14 and TRBJ1-6; D remains unclear. Germline CDR1 SGHDN, CDR2 FVKESK. This CDR3 is built from 13 residues. The V gene lost 2 bases and the J gene lost 7 bases, with 6 bases spanning the gap. DNA for the CDR3: TGTGCCAGCAGCCAAATCAGGAATTCACCCCTCCACTTT. Its protein product is CASSQIRNSPLHF.